This T cell receptor beta chain is from a study of T cell changes during pregnancy in multiple sclerosis (dated 2019 in TCRdb). Turning to the overall study: The study examined how the T cell repertoire changed over the course of pregnancy in women with multiple sclerosis.

CDR1 and CDR2, looked up from the germline V gene, are MDHEN and SYDVKM. Relative to germline, V is missing 0 bases and J is missing 0 bases, with 2 bases of the junction outside any gene match. There are 16 amino acids in the CDR3, from cysteine to phenylalanine inclusive. Left in the record is the CDR3 DNA by itself, 48 bases read in frame from the first base. The method behind the library was the immunoSEQ multiplex PCR assay. TCRdb provides this immuneACCESS table in a form limited to in-frame rearrangements. Some clones are lacking; in checked studies, under half of them reflect an unresolved V gene, and why the rest are absent is not known. Within this sample are about 44,000 clones, with around 96% of them counted one time only. Of the sample, about 0.89% falls within the top ten clones. Turning to this clone: Its cognate antigen has yet to be identified. There are no base qualities to consult, and no much larger clone falls within one base.

The receptor chain draws on TRBV28 and TRBJ2-7; 10 middle bases align to TRBD2. The source is a female donor with multiple sclerosis, enrolled in a pregnancy study. Material: peripheral blood, obtained in the second trimester of pregnancy. The CDR3 loop reads CASSLWASGSSYEQYF. The DNA sequence reads TGTGCCAGCAGTTTATGGGCTAGCGGGAGCTCCTACGAGCAGTACTTC.